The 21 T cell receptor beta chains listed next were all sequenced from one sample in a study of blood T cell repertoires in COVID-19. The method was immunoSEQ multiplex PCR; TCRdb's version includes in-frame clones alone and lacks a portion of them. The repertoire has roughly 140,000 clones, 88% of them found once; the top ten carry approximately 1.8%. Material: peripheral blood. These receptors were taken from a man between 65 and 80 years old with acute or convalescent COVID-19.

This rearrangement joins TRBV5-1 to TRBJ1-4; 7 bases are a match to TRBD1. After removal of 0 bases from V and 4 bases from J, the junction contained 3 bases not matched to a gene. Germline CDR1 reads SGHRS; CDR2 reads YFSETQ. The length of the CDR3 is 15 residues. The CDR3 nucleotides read TGCGCCAGCAGCTTGGCCCGGGACAGTAATGAAAAACTGTTTTTT. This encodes CASSLARDSNEKLFF.

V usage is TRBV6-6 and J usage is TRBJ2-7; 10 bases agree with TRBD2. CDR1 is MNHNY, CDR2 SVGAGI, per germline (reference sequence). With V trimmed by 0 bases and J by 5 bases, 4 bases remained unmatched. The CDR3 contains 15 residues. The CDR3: CASSYSTAGGNEQYF. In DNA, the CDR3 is TGTGCCAGCAGTTACTCGACAGCGGGAGGGAACGAGCAGTACTTC.

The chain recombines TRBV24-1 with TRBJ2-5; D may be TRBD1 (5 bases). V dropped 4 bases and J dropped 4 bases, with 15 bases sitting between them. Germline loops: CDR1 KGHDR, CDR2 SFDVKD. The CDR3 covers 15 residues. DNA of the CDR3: TGTGCCACCAGTGACTCCCCAGGTAGGGGAGAGACCCAGTACTTC. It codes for CATSDSPGRGETQYF.

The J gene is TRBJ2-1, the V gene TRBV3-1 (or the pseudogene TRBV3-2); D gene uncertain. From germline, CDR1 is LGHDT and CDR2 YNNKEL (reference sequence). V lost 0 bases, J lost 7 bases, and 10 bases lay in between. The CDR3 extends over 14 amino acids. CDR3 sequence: CASSQDLSRNEQFF. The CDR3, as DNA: TGTGCCAGCAGCCAAGATCTTTCCAGGAATGAGCAGTTCTTC.

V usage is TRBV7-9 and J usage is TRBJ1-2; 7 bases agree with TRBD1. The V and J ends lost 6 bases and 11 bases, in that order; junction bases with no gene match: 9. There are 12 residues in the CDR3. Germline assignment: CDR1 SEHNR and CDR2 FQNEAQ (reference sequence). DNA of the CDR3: TGTGCCAGCAGTTCAAGACAGGGTATATACACCTTC. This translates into CASSSRQGIYTF.

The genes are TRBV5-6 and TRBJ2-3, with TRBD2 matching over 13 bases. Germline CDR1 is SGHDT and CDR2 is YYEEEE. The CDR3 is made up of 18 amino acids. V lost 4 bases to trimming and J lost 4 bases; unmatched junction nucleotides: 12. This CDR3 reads CASSRGTSGMGVADTQYF. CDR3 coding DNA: TGTGCCAGCAGCCGAGGGACTAGCGGGATGGGGGTTGCAGATACGCAGTATTTT.

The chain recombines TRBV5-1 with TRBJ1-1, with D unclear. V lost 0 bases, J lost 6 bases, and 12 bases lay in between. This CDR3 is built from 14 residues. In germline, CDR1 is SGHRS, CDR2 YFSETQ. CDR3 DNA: TGCGCCAGCAGCTTGGGAATGGTGAGGGCTGAAGCTTTCTTT. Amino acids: CASSLGMVRAEAFF.

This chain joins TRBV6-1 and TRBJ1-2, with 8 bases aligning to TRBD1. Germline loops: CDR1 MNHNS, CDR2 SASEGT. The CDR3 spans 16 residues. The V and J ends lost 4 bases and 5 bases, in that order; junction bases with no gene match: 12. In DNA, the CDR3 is TGTGCCAGCAGTGCTAAGCCCGGACAGGGCCCATATGGCTACACCTTC. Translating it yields CASSAKPGQGPYGYTF.

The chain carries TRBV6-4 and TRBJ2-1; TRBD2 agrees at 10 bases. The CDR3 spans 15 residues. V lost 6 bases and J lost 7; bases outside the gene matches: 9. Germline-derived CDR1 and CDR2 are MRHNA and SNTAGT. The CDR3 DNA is TGTGCCAGCAGCGCCGGGACTAGCGATTGGAATGAGCAGTTCTTC. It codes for CASSAGTSDWNEQFF.

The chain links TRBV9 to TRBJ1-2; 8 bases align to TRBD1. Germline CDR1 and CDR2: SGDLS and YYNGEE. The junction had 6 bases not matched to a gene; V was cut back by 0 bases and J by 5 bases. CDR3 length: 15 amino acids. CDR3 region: CASSVGQGASYGYTF. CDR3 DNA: TGTGCCAGCAGCGTAGGGCAGGGGGCTTCATATGGCTACACCTTC.

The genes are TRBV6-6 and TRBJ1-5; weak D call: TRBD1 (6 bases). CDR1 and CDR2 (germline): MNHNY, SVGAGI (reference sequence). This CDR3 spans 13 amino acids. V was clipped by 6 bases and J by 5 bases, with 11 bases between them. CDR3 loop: CASSPPGDQPQHF. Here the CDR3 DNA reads TGTGCCAGCAGCCCACCAGGGGATCAGCCCCAGCATTTT.

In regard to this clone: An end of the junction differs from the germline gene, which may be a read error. The CDR3 reads CASKTVTDTQYF. The CDR3 DNA follows: TGTGCCAGCAAAACAGTCACAGATACACAGTATTTT. This chain joins TRBV6-5 and TRBJ2-3; no clear D. Germline CDR1 is MNHEY and CDR2 is SVGAGI. CDR3 size: 12 residues.

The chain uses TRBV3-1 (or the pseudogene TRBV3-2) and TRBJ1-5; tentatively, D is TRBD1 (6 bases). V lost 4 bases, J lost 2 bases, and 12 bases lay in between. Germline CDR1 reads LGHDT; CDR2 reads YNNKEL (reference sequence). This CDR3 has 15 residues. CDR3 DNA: TGTGCCAGCAGCCCCGCGGACAGACGCAATCAGCCCCAGCATTTT. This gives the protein CASSPADRRNQPQHF.

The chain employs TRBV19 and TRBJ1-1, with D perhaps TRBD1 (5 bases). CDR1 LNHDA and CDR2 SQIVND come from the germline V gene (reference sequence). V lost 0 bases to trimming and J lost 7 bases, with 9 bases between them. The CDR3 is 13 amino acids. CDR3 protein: CASSIDTGREAFF. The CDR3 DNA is TGTGCCAGTAGTATAGACACAGGCCGTGAAGCTTTCTTT.

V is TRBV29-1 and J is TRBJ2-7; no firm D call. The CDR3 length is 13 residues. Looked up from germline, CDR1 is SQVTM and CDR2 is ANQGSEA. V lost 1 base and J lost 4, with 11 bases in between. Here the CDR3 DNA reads TGCAGCGTTGAAGTCCCAGGTACATACGAGCAGTACTTC. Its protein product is CSVEVPGTYEQYF.

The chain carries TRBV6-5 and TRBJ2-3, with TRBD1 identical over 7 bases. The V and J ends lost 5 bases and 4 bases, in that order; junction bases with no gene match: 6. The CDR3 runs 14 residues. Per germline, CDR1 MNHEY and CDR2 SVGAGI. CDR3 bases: TGTGCCAGCAGTACCGGGACAGACCCAGATACGCAGTATTTT. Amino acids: CASSTGTDPDTQYF.

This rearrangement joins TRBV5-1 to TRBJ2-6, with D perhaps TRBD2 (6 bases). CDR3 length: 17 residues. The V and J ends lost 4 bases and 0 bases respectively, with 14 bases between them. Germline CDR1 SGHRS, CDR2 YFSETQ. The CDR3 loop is CASSPGTSNSGANVLTF. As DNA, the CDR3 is TGCGCCAGCAGCCCCGGGACTTCCAACTCTGGGGCCAACGTCCTGACTTTC.

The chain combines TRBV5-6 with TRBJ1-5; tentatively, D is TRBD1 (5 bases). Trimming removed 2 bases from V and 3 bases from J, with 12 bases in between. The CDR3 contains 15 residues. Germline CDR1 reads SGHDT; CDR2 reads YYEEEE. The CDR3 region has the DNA TGTGCCAGCAGCTTCACGGGGGAAATCAATCAGCCCCAGCATTTT. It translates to CASSFTGEINQPQHF.

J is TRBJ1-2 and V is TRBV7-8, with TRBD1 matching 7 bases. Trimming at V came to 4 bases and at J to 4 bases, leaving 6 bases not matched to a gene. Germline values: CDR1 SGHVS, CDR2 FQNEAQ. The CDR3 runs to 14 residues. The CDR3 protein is CASSSGTEGYGYTF. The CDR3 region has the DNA TGTGCCAGCAGCTCCGGGACAGAGGGCTATGGCTACACCTTC.

The CDR3 spells CSVGRGSPMYEQFF. The CDR3 DNA follows: TGCAGCGTTGGAAGGGGTTCGCCGATGTATGAGCAGTTCTTC. The gene calls are TRBV29-1 and TRBJ2-1, with TRBD1 as a possible D gene (5 bases). Germline V gene lookup returns CDR1 SQVTM and CDR2 ANQGSEA. V lost 4 bases and J lost 8, with 18 bases in between. The length of the CDR3 is 14 residues.

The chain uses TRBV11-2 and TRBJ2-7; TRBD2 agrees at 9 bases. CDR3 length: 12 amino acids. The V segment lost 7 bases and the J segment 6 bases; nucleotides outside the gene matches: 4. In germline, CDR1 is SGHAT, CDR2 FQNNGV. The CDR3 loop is CASKAGGPEQYF. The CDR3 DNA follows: TGTGCCAGCAAAGCGGGAGGTCCCGAGCAGTACTTC.